This entry describes one T cell receptor (beta chain). Its antigen is not identified. These data originate in a study of cytomegalovirus exposure and HLA in healthy donors. Regarding the study as a whole: Relative to the approximately 660-donor mean, N-insertions were reportedly fewer in an Asian-associated ancestry cluster in a later analysis. An observed cluster of highly shared sequence variants was recorded as a likely sequencing artifact.

The PCR contained 60 Vbeta and 13 Jbeta primers. TCRdb's table, derived via immunoSEQ multiplex PCR, lists solely in-frame clones and lacks some. The table includes some 150,000 clones, roughly 82% detected once. The sequencing input was PBMCs. This receptor was taken from a man aged 45 to 65 in good health and CMV-seropositive.

CDR3 sequence reads: CASSFFDTEAFF. In DNA, the CDR3 is TGTGCCAGCAGCTTCTTCGACACTGAAGCTTTCTTT. The chain carries TRBV2 and TRBJ1-1; D gene unclear. V lost 6 bases to trimming and J lost 3 bases, with 8 bases between them. The length of the CDR3 is 12 residues. CDR1 is SNHLY and CDR2 is FYNNEI in the germline V gene.